These T cell receptor beta chains were read from a single sample in a study of patients and donors after allogeneic stem cell transplantation. From the RT-PCR reads, TCRdb called clonotypes with MiXCR, one entry per CDR3 protein. The sample has under 1,500 distinct CDR3 sequences, about 5% seen once; the top ten hold 25% to 30%. Specimen: blood, either unsorted or a sorted T cell fraction (not recorded which). The receptor source for this set is a human donor who was either an allogeneic HSCT recipient or a stem cell or donor lymphocyte infusion donor (not recorded which). It is not recorded whose cells these are; they may come from a transplant donor. Each CDR3 is given with its conserved first and last residue. The D gene is left open where the match is weak. The size field is filled for only some rows; it gives once, few, many or a size class.

j_call clone_size d_call v_call cdr3_aa cdr3_nt
TRBJ2-1 medium-sized NA TRBV3-1 CASSRGRAEQFF TGTGCCAGCAGCCGGGGACGCGCTGAGCAGTTCTTC
TRBJ2-7 medium-sized NA TRBV5-8 CASSLEGQKYF TGTGCCAGCAGCTTGGAAGGACAGAAGTACTTC
TRBJ2-1 few NA TRBV7-3 CASSAGTYNEQFF TGTGCCAGCAGCGCCGGGACTTACAATGAGCAGTTCTTC
TRBJ2-5 medium-sized TRBD2 TRBV5-1 CASSAGAQETQYF TGCGCCAGCAGCGCGGGAGCCCAAGAGACCCAGTACTTC
TRBJ2-5 NA NA TRBV18 CASSSAGHQETQYF TGTGCCAGCTCATCTGCCGGACATCAAGAGACCCAGTACTTC
TRBJ2-5 medium-sized TRBD2 TRBV5-8 CASSPWAGEETQYF TGTGCCAGCAGCCCGTGGGCGGGAGAGGAGACCCAGTACTTC
TRBJ2-5 medium-sized TRBD1 TRBV7-2 CASSLVGGAETQYF TGTGCCAGCAGCTTAGTAGGGGGCGCAGAGACCCAGTACTTC
TRBJ2-2 few TRBD2 TRBV7-3 CASSSPSGTYTGELFF TGTGCCAGCAGCTCACCGAGCGGGACGTACACCGGGGAGCTGTTTTTT
TRBJ1-1 few NA TRBV6-1 CASSTGGTEAFF TGTGCCAGCAGTACGGGTGGCACTGAAGCTTTCTTT
TRBJ2-7 NA TRBD1 TRBV28 CASRTPGTGSYEQYF TGTGCCAGCAGAACCCCCGGGACAGGATCATACGAGCAGTACTTC
TRBJ2-1 medium-sized NA TRBV12-3/TRBV12-4 CASSLSENEQFF TGTGCCAGCAGTTTGAGCGAGAATGAGCAGTTCTTC
TRBJ1-1 medium-sized NA TRBV9 CASSVATGMNTEAFF TGTGCCAGCAGCGTAGCGACAGGAATGAACACTGAAGCTTTCTTT
TRBJ2-1 NA NA TRBV3-1 CASSLELREQFF TGTGCCAGCAGCCTAGAACTTCGGGAGCAGTTCTTC
TRBJ2-5 medium-sized NA TRBV18 CASSPGRETQYF TGTGCCAGCTCACCTGGTCGAGAGACCCAGTACTTC
TRBJ2-7 large NA TRBV11-3 CASSLRENYEQYF TGTGCCAGCAGCTTACGAGAGAACTACGAGCAGTACTTC
TRBJ2-5 medium-sized TRBD1 TRBV11-2 CASSIPPQGRGETQYF TGTGCCAGCAGCATCCCCCCACAGGGGAGAGGAGAGACCCAGTACTTC
TRBJ2-1 medium-sized TRBD2 TRBV5-4 CASRSGGNEQFF TGTGCCAGCAGATCCGGGGGGAATGAGCAGTTCTTC
TRBJ2-5 medium-sized TRBD2 TRBV7-2 CASSFRSVRTSQAQYF TGTGCCAGCAGCTTCCGAAGTGTTAGGACTAGTCAGGCCCAGTACTTC
TRBJ2-5 medium-sized NA TRBV5-5 CASSLGARQETQYF TGTGCCAGCAGCTTGGGGGCGCGGCAAGAGACCCAGTACTTC
TRBJ2-5 few NA TRBV7-2 CASSLRSQGGVETQYF TGTGCCAGCAGCTTACGTAGTCAGGGGGGCGTAGAGACCCAGTACTTC
TRBJ2-5 medium-sized NA TRBV7-3 CASSSGPGEYSQETQYF TGTGCCAGCAGCTCCGGACCCGGAGAATACTCCCAAGAGACCCAGTACTTC
TRBJ2-2 medium-sized TRBD2 TRBV20-1 CSATGLAGAYTGELFF TGCAGTGCTACGGGACTAGCGGGAGCCTACACCGGGGAGCTGTTTTTT
TRBJ2-2 few NA TRBV7-3 CASSLSPGGGELFF TGTGCCAGCAGCCTATCCCCGGGTGGCGGGGAGCTGTTTTTT
TRBJ2-1 medium-sized TRBD2 TRBV7-2 CASSSQAGGLYNEQFF TGTGCCAGCAGCTCTCAAGCGGGAGGGCTTTACAATGAGCAGTTCTTC
TRBJ2-7 medium-sized TRBD2 TRBV6-5 CASSLTSGHEQYF TGTGCCAGCAGCCTGACTAGCGGGCACGAGCAGTACTTC
TRBJ2-5 medium-sized NA TRBV11-1 CASSLWSRTETQYF TGTGCCAGCAGCTTGTGGAGCCGGACAGAGACCCAGTACTTC
TRBJ2-1 medium-sized TRBD2 TRBV7-7 CASSPSGIGEQFF TGTGCTAGCAGCCCGAGCGGGATAGGTGAGCAGTTCTTC
TRBJ1-1 few NA TRBV10-3 CAISDFSAMNTEAFF TGTGCCATCAGTGACTTTTCAGCAATGAACACTGAAGCTTTCTTT
TRBJ2-5 NA NA TRBV28 CATLGAETQYF TGTGCCACTCTCGGGGCAGAGACCCAGTACTTC
TRBJ2-6 medium-sized NA TRBV28 CASLSSGANVLTF TGTGCCAGCTTAAGCTCTGGGGCCAACGTCCTGACTTTC
TRBJ2-7 medium-sized NA TRBV5-6 CASSSDSSLSEQYF TGTGCCAGCAGCTCGGACTCATCGTTGTCCGAGCAGTACTTC
TRBJ2-7 medium-sized NA TRBV20-1 CSARGGAYEQYF TGCAGTGCTAGGGGCGGTGCCTACGAGCAGTACTTC
TRBJ2-7 medium-sized NA TRBV28 CASSSRPSYEQYF TGTGCCAGCAGCTCCAGACCTTCCTACGAGCAGTACTTC
TRBJ1-2 NA TRBD1 TRBV7-9 CASSPPGQEINGYTF TGTGCCAGCAGCCCCCCGGGACAGGAGATAAATGGCTACACCTTC
TRBJ1-1 large NA TRBV11-3 CATSTGEGTEAFF TGTGCCACCTCTACAGGAGAGGGGACTGAAGCTTTCTTT